This T cell receptor beta chain comes out of a study of regulatory T cells in long-lasting Graves disease. Study-wide results and caveats: Researchers examined only peripheral blood and not thyroid tissue.

Germline-derived CDR1 and CDR2 are SEHNR and FQNEAQ (reference sequence). The CDR3 covers 14 residues. V gave up 4 bases and J gave up 10 bases; unmatched junction bases: 11. This clonotype appeared many times. Its specificity is not known. The time point was: persistent/refractory GD, antithyroid drugs over 5 years with positive TRAb. From RNA extracted from PBMCs, the TCR library was made. Construction of the TCR beta libraries employed iRepertoire HTBI primers in conjunction with Arm-PCR of CDR3 regions. TCRdb re-derived calls from the multiplex PCR reads in MiXCR, one entry per CDR3 protein. Of 350,000 to 500,000 distinct CDR3 sequences in the sample, 20% to 25% were seen once.

The clonotype originates from a female donor with Graves disease. The chain joins TRBV7-9 to TRBJ1-1, with 8 positions matching TRBD1. The input for sequencing was peripheral blood mononuclear cells (PBMCs), taken when the disease was refractory, from a patient treated with antithyroid drugs. Written as DNA, the CDR3 is TGTGCCAGCAGCTCGGACAGGGAAGTAATTACAGCTTTCTTT. It yields the protein CASSSDREVITAFF. Full variable domain (remainder filled in from reference TRBV7-9 and TRBJ1-1): DTGVSQNPRHKITKRGQNVTFRCDPISEHNRLYWYRQTLGQGPEFLTYFQNEAQLEKSRLLSDRFSAERPKGSFSTLEIQRTEQGDSAMYLCASSSDREVITAFFGQGTRLTVV.